Below, 6 T cell receptor beta chains from the same sample are listed, as sequenced in a study of blood T cell repertoires in COVID-19. This table comes from immunoSEQ multiplex PCR, and its TCRdb copy is limited to in-frame clones, with some not included. The sample holds about 280,000 clones, more than 70% seen once. Sequencing used PBMCs or T cells enriched from blood (not recorded which). These receptors were obtained from a woman aged 55-69 years in a cohort exposed to, infected with or recovered from COVID-19 (not recorded which).

CDR3 amino acids: CATSDFRTGYEQYF. DNA of the CDR3: TGTGCCACCAGTGATTTTCGGACAGGCTACGAGCAGTACTTC. The V call is TRBV24-1, the J call TRBJ2-7, with 7 nucleotides matching TRBD1. CDR1 is KGHDR and CDR2 is SFDVKD in the germline V gene. J lost 3 bases, V lost 1 base, and 2 bases had no gene match. This CDR3 has 14 residues.

V usage is TRBV10-1 and J usage is TRBJ2-2; TRBD2 aligns across 14 bases. The V gene's germline CDR1 is WNHNN and CDR2 SYGVQD (reference sequence). The CDR3 covers 22 residues. After removal of 2 bases from V and 3 bases from J, the junction contained 17 bases not matched to a gene. The CDR3 loop reads CASSEDRLAGGPVISYTGELFF. The CDR3 nucleotides are TGCGCCAGCAGTGAGGATCGACTAGCGGGAGGGCCGGTCATTTCGTACACCGGGGAGCTGTTTTTT.

The chain uses TRBV11-3 and TRBJ2-7, with 9 bases fitting TRBD2. CDR3 length equals 15 residues. The germline CDR1 and CDR2 sequences are SGHNT and YENEEA. The V and J ends lost 5 bases and 5 bases, in that order; junction bases with no gene match: 10. This CDR3 reads CASSPLAGSKNEQYF. CDR3 nucleotide sequence: TGTGCCAGCAGCCCCCTAGCGGGATCTAAGAACGAGCAGTACTTC.

The chain recombines TRBV9 with TRBJ2-1, with D possibly being TRBD2 (6 bases). CDR1 is SGDLS, CDR2 YYNGEE, per germline. With 4 bases removed from V and 7 bases from J, the gap between germline ends came to 15 bases. This CDR3 comprises 14 residues. This chain's CDR3 is CASSPAGSPNEQFF. The CDR3 DNA is TGTGCCAGCAGCCCCGCGGGGTCACCGAATGAGCAGTTCTTC.

The rearrangement joins TRBV20-1 to TRBJ2-3, with 8 bases that match TRBD1. The CDR3 consists of 15 residues. V gave up 3 bases and J gave up 4 bases; unmatched junction bases: 9. From germline, CDR1 is DFQATT and CDR2 SNEGSKA (reference sequence). CDR3 in DNA: TGCAGTGCTAGTATGCGACAGGGGTTATCAGATACGCAGTATTTT. It translates to CSASMRQGLSDTQYF.

V gene TRBV14 combines with J gene TRBJ1-1; 7 bases line up with TRBD1. V dropped 1 base and J dropped 8; count of bases not matched to a gene: 10. This CDR3 comprises 15 residues. Germline V gene lookup returns CDR1 SGHDN and CDR2 FVKESK. CDR3 in amino acids: CASSQGDRVEAEAFF. The CDR3 coding sequence is TGTGCCAGCAGCCAAGGAGACAGGGTTGAGGCGGAAGCTTTCTTT.